Following are 15 T cell receptor beta chains from one sample sequenced in a study of human T cells and chemical hapten exposure. TCRdb reprocessed the RACE reads with MiXCR, giving one entry per CDR3 protein. The sample holds about 99,000 distinct CDR3 sequences; around 11% are singletons and the top ten take approximately 2%. Time point of the sample: patch test 1, 2 weeks after DPC sensitization. Documented treatment: therapeutic diphenylcyclopropenone sensitization with weekly scalp DPC. Sequences were derived from whole blood, sampled in connection with sensitization to the hapten diphenylcyclopropenone (DPC). These receptor sequences come from a woman aged 40 to 55 with alopecia areata. Some clones in this sample may be carry-over from other donors' samples.

The table lists this clonotype with a few counts. The chain is built from TRBV28 and TRBJ2-1, with a tentative D call TRBD1 (5 bases). This CDR3 spans 15 amino acids. Germline values: CDR1 MDHEN, CDR2 SYDVKM. Trimming took off 5 bases at V and 4 bases at J, with 15 bases between the two ends. The CDR3 region has the DNA TGTGCCAGCAGTCCCCAGGGATTGGTTTACAATGAGCAGTTCTTC. It is translated as CASSPQGLVYNEQFF. Filled out from reference TRBV28 and TRBJ2-1, the complete variable domain reads DVKVTQSSRYLVKRTGEKVFLECVQDMDHENMFWYRQDPGLGLRLIYFSYDVKMKEKGDIPEGYSVSREKKERFSLILESASTNQTSMYLCASSPQGLVYNEQFFGPGTRLTVL.

The J gene is TRBJ2-1, the V gene TRBV20-1, with D unresolved. The germline V and J ends were trimmed by 0 bases and 5 bases, with 8 bases remaining between them. The germline CDR1 and CDR2 sequences are DFQATT and SNEGSKA (reference sequence). The CDR3 consists of 13 residues. CDR3 nucleotides: TGCAGTGCTAGAGATCCAACTGACAATGAGCAGTTCTTC. Translating gives CSARDPTDNEQFF.

This clonotype has a handful of counts. This chain connects TRBV25-1 to TRBJ1-2; 8 positions match TRBD1. This CDR3 is 16 amino acids long. CDR1 is MGHDK and CDR2 is SYGVNS in the germline V gene. After removal of 5 bases from V and 4 bases from J, the junction contained 12 bases not matched to a gene. The CDR3 nucleotides are TGTGCCAGCAGTCCAAACATGCAGGGGGCGTTCTATGGCTACACCTTC. Encoded protein: CASSPNMQGAFYGYTF.

At least ten counts were recorded for this clonotype. V gene TRBV9 combines with J gene TRBJ1-6; 7 bases fit TRBD1. The germline gives CDR1 SGDLS, CDR2 YYNGEE. The trim removed 4 bases at V and 3 bases at J, leaving 4 bases unmatched. The CDR3 sequence is 15 residues long. The CDR3, as DNA: TGTGCCAGCAGCCTGGGGACAGTCTATAATTCACCCCTCCACTTT. Amino acid sequence: CASSLGTVYNSPLHF.

This clonotype was seen repeatedly, ten times or more. This sequence joins TRBV7-2 and TRBJ2-1; D is ambiguous. The length of the CDR3 is 11 residues. Trimming cost V 5 bases and J 3 bases, with 2 bases left between them. CDR1 and CDR2 from the germline V gene are SGHTA and FQGNSA. The CDR3 sequence: CASSNYNEQFF. The CDR3 DNA is TGTGCCAGCAGCAACTACAATGAGCAGTTCTTC.

This clonotype showed up just a few times. The chain is built from TRBV6-2 or TRBV6-3 and TRBJ1-2; D is perhaps TRBD1 (5 bases). Germline CDR1 and CDR2: MNHEY and SVGEGT. The CDR3 sequence is 13 residues long. The V end was cut by 4 bases, the J end by 4 bases, with 10 bases between. CDR3 residues: CASSWDGPYGYTF. CDR3 DNA: TGTGCCAGCAGTTGGGACGGACCCTATGGCTACACCTTC.

This clonotype has a handful of counts. The rearrangement uses TRBV6-5 and TRBJ2-2; 10 bases are shared with TRBD1. The V and J ends lost 10 bases and 4 bases, in that order; junction bases with no gene match: 9. Germline V gene data show CDR1 as MNHEY and CDR2 as SVGAGI. This CDR3 is 15 amino acids long. The DNA of the CDR3 is TGTGCCACCAAAACCGGGACAGGGGTCACCGGGGAGCTGTTTTTT. This translates into CATKTGTGVTGELFF.

This clonotype occurred many times. The chain recombines TRBV20-1 with TRBJ1-4; D remains ambiguous. V lost 3 bases to trimming and J lost 5 bases, with 10 bases between them. Germline V gene lookup returns CDR1 DFQATT and CDR2 SNEGSKA (reference sequence). This CDR3 has 13 amino acids. CDR3 in DNA: TGCAGTGCTAGTAGAGACCGAAATGAAAAACTGTTTTTT. Encoded protein: CSASRDRNEKLFF.

This clonotype has ten or more counts. The rearrangement joins TRBV29-1 to TRBJ2-5, with D hard to call. CDR1 is SQVTM, CDR2 ANQGSEA, per germline. V gave up 6 bases and J gave up 4 bases, with 15 bases separating them. This CDR3 is 13 amino acids long. The CDR3 is CSVRPSTIETQYF. Here the CDR3 DNA reads TGCAGCGTACGACCGTCTACGATAGAGACCCAGTACTTC.

This clonotype was counted a few times. The CDR3 sequence is CAISEGSGGYEQYF. CDR3 in DNA: TGTGCCATCAGTGAGGGGAGTGGCGGCTACGAGCAGTACTTC. This chain joins TRBV10-3 and TRBJ2-7; D is perhaps TRBD2 (5 bases). With 2 bases removed from V and 3 bases from J, the gap between germline ends came to 11 bases. The CDR3 totals 14 residues. The V gene's germline CDR1 is ENHRY and CDR2 SYGVKD.

This clonotype has a handful of counts. The chain uses TRBV10-3 and TRBJ1-3; D is perhaps TRBD1 (6 bases). Germline V gene data show CDR1 as ENHRY and CDR2 as SYGVKD. This CDR3 region has 13 residues. Trimming took off 7 bases at V and 2 bases at J, with 9 bases between the two ends. CDR3 protein: CAITPGAGNTIYF. CDR3 nucleotide sequence: TGTGCCATCACCCCAGGGGCTGGAAACACCATATATTTT.

The chain uses TRBV20-1 and TRBJ2-7; 13 positions agree with TRBD2. The CDR3 sequence is 16 residues long. V lost 6 bases and J lost 8; bases outside the gene matches: 16. CDR1 DFQATT and CDR2 SNEGSKA come from the germline V gene (reference sequence). CDR3 loop: CSANPAGTSGTGKQYF. The DNA for the CDR3 is TGCAGTGCCAACCCAGCCGGGACTAGCGGGACCGGAAAGCAGTACTTC.

This clonotype was observed many times. The chain employs TRBV7-3 and TRBJ2-7, with D maybe TRBD2 (6 bases). Germline V lookup: CDR1 SGHTA, CDR2 FQGTGA. The germline V and J ends were trimmed by 4 bases and 5 bases, with 12 bases remaining between them. The CDR3 runs to 13 residues. The CDR3 nucleotides are TGTGCCAGCAGCTGGGATCGGACTAACGAGCAGTACTTC. It translates to CASSWDRTNEQYF.

This clonotype has more than one count but fewer than ten. The chain recombines TRBV5-1 with TRBJ1-2; D is undetermined. Germline CDR1 is SGHRS and CDR2 is YFSETQ. CDR3 length: 12 amino acids. Trimming shortened V by 0 bases and J by 8 bases, and 8 bases separated the two germline ends. The CDR3 sequence: CASSLAGRGYTF. Here the CDR3 DNA reads TGCGCCAGCAGCTTGGCAGGACGAGGCTACACCTTC.

This clonotype was counted a few times. This chain connects TRBV6-6 to TRBJ1-6; no definite D call. CDR3 length: 12 residues. Between the trimmed V and J ends, which lost 7 bases and 8 bases, there was a span of 9 bases. Germline CDR1 and CDR2: MNHNY and SVGAGI (reference sequence). The CDR3 here is CASTAADSPLHF. As DNA, the CDR3 is TGTGCCAGCACCGCCGCCGATTCACCCCTCCACTTT.